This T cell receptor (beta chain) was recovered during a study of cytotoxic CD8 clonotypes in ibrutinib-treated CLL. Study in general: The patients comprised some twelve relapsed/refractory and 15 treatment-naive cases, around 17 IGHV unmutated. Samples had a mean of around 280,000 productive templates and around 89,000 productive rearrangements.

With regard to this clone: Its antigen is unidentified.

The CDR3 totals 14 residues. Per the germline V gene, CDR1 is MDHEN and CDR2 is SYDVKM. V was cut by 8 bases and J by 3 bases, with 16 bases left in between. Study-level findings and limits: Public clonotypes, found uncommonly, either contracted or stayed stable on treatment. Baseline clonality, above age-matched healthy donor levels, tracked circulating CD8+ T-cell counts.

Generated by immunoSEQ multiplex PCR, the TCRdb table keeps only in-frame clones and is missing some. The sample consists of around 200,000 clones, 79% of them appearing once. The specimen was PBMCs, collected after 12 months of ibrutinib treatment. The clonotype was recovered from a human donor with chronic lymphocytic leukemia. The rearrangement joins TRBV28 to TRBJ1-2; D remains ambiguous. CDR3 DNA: TGTGCCAGCCTCCAGCGGGAGAGAGACTATGGCTACACCTTC. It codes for CASLQRERDYGYTF.